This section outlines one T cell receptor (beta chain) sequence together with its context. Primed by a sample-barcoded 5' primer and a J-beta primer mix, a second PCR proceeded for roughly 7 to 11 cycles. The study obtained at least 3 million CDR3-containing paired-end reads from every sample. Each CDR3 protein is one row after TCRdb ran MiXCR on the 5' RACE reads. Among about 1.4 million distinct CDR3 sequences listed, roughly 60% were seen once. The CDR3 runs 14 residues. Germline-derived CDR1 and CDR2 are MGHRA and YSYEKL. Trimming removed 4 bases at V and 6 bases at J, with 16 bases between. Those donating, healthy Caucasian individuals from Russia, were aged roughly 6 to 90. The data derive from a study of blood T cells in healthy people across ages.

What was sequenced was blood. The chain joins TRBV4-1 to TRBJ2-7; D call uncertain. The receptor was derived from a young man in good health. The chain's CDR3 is CASSRSSSIGEQYF. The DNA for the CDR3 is TGCGCCAGCAGCCGTTCGTCTAGTATCGGCGAGCAGTACTTC.